The entry that follows covers one T cell receptor (beta chain) sequence. This specimen belongs to a study of T cell changes during pregnancy in multiple sclerosis. The CDR3 is made up of 13 amino acids. Germline CDR1 reads SEHNR; CDR2 reads FQNEAQ (reference sequence). Trimming removed 5 bases from V and 5 bases from J, with 10 bases in between. Clones were read by immunoSEQ multiplex PCR, and TCRdb kept only the in-frame ones, dropping some. The repertoire includes over 45,000 clones, 75% to 90% of them detected once, and approximately 1.5% sits in the top ten. V is TRBV7-9 and J is TRBJ2-1, with D perhaps TRBD2 (6 bases). This TCR was recovered from a female donor in good health, enrolled as a control in a pregnancy study. Here the sequenced sample was peripheral blood, taken in the first trimester of pregnancy. This CDR3 is CASSGRNNNEQFF. CDR3 nucleotides: TGTGCCAGCAGCGGGAGGAATAACAATGAGCAGTTCTTC.